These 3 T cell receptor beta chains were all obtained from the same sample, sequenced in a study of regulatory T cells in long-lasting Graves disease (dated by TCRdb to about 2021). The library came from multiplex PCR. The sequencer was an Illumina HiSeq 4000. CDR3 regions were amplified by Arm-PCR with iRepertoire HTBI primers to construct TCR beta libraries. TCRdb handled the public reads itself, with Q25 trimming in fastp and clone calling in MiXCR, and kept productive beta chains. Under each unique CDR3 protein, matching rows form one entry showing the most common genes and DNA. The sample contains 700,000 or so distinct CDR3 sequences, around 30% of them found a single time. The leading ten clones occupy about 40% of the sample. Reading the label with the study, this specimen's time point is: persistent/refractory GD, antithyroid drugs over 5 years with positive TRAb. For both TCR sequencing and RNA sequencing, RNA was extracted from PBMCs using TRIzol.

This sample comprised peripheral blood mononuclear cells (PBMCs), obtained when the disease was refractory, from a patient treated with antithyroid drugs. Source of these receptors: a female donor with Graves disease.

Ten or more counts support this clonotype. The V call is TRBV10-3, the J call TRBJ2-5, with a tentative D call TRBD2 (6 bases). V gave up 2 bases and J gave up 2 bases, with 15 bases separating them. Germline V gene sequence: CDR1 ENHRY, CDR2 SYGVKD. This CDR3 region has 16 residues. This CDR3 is CAISESDRRGQETQYF. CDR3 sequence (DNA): TGTGCCATCAGTGAGAGCGACCGGCGGGGACAAGAGACCCAGTACTTC.

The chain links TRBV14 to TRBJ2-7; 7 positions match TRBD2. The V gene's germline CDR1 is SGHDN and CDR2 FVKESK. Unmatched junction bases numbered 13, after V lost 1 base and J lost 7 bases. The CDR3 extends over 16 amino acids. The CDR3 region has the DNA TGTGCCAGCAGCCAAGGGGGAGGGCGGGGCTCTGGAGAGCAGTACTTC. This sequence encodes CASSQGGGRGSGEQYF.

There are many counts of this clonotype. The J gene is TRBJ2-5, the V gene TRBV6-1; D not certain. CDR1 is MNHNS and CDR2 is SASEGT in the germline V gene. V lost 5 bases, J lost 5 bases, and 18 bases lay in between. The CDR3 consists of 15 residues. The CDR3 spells CASSSYPGDWETQYF. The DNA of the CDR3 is TGTGCCAGCAGTAGCTATCCGGGCGATTGGGAGACCCAGTACTTC.